Below are 28 T cell receptor beta chains sequenced from a single sample in a study of T-cell reconstitution after alpha-beta-depleted transplantation in children (TCRdb year 2016). The sample's treatment or condition label, in plain terms: allogeneic hematopoietic cell transplantation with graft depleted of TCRalphabeta T cells and CD19 B cells. Libraries were prepared through PCR. Sequenced using an Illumina HiSeq 2500. To normalize quantification of the TCRbeta repertoire, the TCR libraries were built with molecular barcoding that relied on unique molecular identifiers. Through fastp at Q25 and MiXCR, TCRdb rebuilt clones from the public reads, retaining in-frame beta chains. Here each entry gathers all rows of one CDR3 protein and keeps the most common genes and DNA. In this sample the table shows approximately 430,000 distinct CDR3 sequences, 15% to 20% of which occur a single time. Over 25% of the sample lies in the top ten.

The sample was PBMCs, mostly from graft donor cells, taken 360 days after TCRalphabeta/CD19-depleted stem cell transplant. Receptor source: a boy under three years old who had a stem cell transplant for Wiskott-Aldrich syndrome, so the T cells may come from the graft donor.

J is TRBJ2-2 and V is TRBV5-1, with TRBD2 matching 7 bases. Germline-derived CDR1 and CDR2 are SGHRS and YFSETQ. The J segment lost 6 bases and the V segment lost 3 bases, leaving 8 bases of the junction unmatched. There are 15 residues in the CDR3. CDR3 residues: CASSCRLAGPGELFF. CDR3 sequence (DNA): TGCGCCAGCAGCTGCCGACTAGCCGGGCCCGGGGAGCTGTTTTTT.

This clonotype has only a few counts. This chain links TRBV6-5 with TRBJ2-5, with D tentatively TRBD1 (6 bases). Germline V gene lookup returns CDR1 MNHEY and CDR2 SVGAGI. Trimming stripped 0 bases from V and 4 bases from J, with 6 bases between. The CDR3 has 13 residues. The CDR3 region has the DNA TGTGCCAGCAGTTACTCAGGGGGAGAGACCCAGTACTTC. This translates into CASSYSGGETQYF.

This clonotype was observed a few times. The genes are TRBV27 and TRBJ2-1; D may be TRBD2 (5 bases). With 3 bases removed from V and 4 bases from J, the gap between germline ends came to 10 bases. The CDR3 loop spans 14 amino acids. Per germline, CDR1 MNHEY and CDR2 SMNVEV (reference sequence). For the CDR3, the DNA is TGTGCCAGCAGTTTCAGAGGGCGTTACAATGAGCAGTTCTTC. This gives the protein CASSFRGRYNEQFF.

This clonotype was detected a few times. The rearrangement links TRBV5-8 to TRBJ1-5; D call uncertain. Trimming left V 2 bases short and J 5 bases short, with 11 bases between. The CDR3 is 14 residues long. Germline loops: CDR1 SGHTS, CDR2 YDEGEE. The CDR3 loop is CASSLMQGDQPQHF. CDR3 DNA: TGTGCCAGCAGCTTAATGCAAGGCGATCAGCCCCAGCATTTT.

The chain uses TRBV7-2 and TRBJ2-5; 9 nucleotides line up with TRBD2. Germline CDR1 reads SGHTA; CDR2 reads FQGNSA. The CDR3 length is 16 residues. Unmatched junction bases numbered 16, after V lost 5 bases and J lost 9 bases. The chain's CDR3 is CASSLTGLAGQAAQYF. DNA for the CDR3: TGTGCCAGCAGCCTGACGGGACTAGCTGGCCAAGCGGCCCAGTACTTC.

J is TRBJ2-3 and V is TRBV7-9; D possibly corresponds to TRBD1 (6 bases). CDR3 length equals 12 residues. The V end was cut by 1 base, the J end by 14 bases, with 13 bases between. Germline V CDR1 and CDR2: SEHNR, FQNEAQ (reference sequence). The CDR3: CASSLDGGLGYF. The DNA for the CDR3 is TGTGCCAGCAGCTTAGATGGGGGCCTTGGGTATTTT.

The V gene is TRBV4-3, the J gene TRBJ2-7, with D unclear. With 4 bases removed from V and 7 bases from J, the gap between germline ends came to 20 bases. The CDR3 has 15 amino acids. CDR1 and CDR2 (germline): LGHNA, YSLEER. Here the CDR3 reads CASSLSKARLEEQYF. The CDR3 coding sequence is TGCGCCAGCAGCCTATCGAAGGCCCGCCTCGAGGAGCAGTACTTC.

This clonotype has just a few counts. The CDR3 is CATSDLGFSGRTDTQYF. The CDR3 region has the DNA TGTGCCACCAGTGATTTGGGGTTTAGCGGGAGAACGGATACGCAGTATTTT. This rearrangement joins TRBV24-1 to TRBJ2-3, with 9 bases matching TRBD2. The CDR3 contains 17 residues. The ends lost 0 bases at V and 6 bases at J; junction bases unmatched: 9. CDR1 and CDR2 from the germline V gene are KGHDR and SFDVKD.

This clonotype was detected a few times. The J gene is TRBJ2-3, the V gene TRBV18; D gene uncertain. Per germline, CDR1 KGHSH and CDR2 LQKENI. The V gene lost 4 bases and the J gene lost 3 bases, with 11 bases spanning the gap. This CDR3 region has 14 residues. The CDR3 DNA sequence: TGTGCCAGCTCACTCTTAATGGGGACAGATACGCAGTATTTT. Protein product: CASSLLMGTDTQYF.

This clonotype was found a few times. V is TRBV10-3 and J is TRBJ1-2; D remains ambiguous. This CDR3 has 15 residues. V dropped 3 bases and J dropped 4 bases, with 15 bases sitting between them. The germline V gene encodes CDR1 ENHRY and CDR2 SYGVKD. The CDR3 bases are TGTGCCATCAGTGACCCTGCGGCAGGCGGCTATGGCTACACCTTC. This codes for CAISDPAAGGYGYTF.

The chain recombines TRBV11-2 with TRBJ1-2; 9 positions agree with TRBD1. This CDR3 contains 14 residues. The junction had 1 base not matched to a gene; V was cut back by 3 bases and J by 2 bases. Germline loops: CDR1 SGHAT, CDR2 FQNNGV. CDR3 sequence reads: CASSFGQGNYGYTF. CDR3 nucleotide sequence: TGTGCCAGCAGCTTCGGACAGGGGAACTATGGCTACACCTTC.

This clonotype was observed a handful of times. The gene calls are TRBV10-3 and TRBJ2-5, with TRBD2 identical over 9 bases. The CDR3 has 13 amino acids. Germline trimming cut 7 bases from V and 5 bases from J; bases unmatched to any gene: 5. In germline, CDR1 is ENHRY, CDR2 SYGVKD. This CDR3 is CAIKAGGPETQYF. The CDR3 DNA follows: TGTGCCATCAAGGCGGGGGGGCCGGAGACCCAGTACTTC.

This clonotype appeared a few times. The chain is built from TRBV10-3 and TRBJ2-5; D is perhaps TRBD1 or TRBD2 (6 bases each). V was clipped by 4 bases and J by 0 bases, with 12 bases between them. Germline V CDR1 and CDR2: ENHRY, SYGVKD. The CDR3 loop spans 15 amino acids. CDR3 sequence (DNA): TGTGCCATCAGTGTAGGGGGGTCGGACCAAGAGACCCAGTACTTC. Translated, it gives CAISVGGSDQETQYF.

This clonotype was seen repeatedly, ten times or more. V gene TRBV27 combines with J gene TRBJ2-1; 12 nucleotides match TRBD2. Germline CDR1 reads MNHEY; CDR2 reads SMNVEV (reference sequence). Trimming removed 7 bases from V and 0 bases from J; junction bases left unmatched: 13. This CDR3 comprises 19 residues. The CDR3 DNA reads as TGTGCCAGCATCTCCTGGCCCCCGGGACTAGCGGGCTCCTACAATGAGCAGTTCTTC. This codes for CASISWPPGLAGSYNEQFF.

The chain is built from TRBV20-1 and TRBJ1-3, with unresolved D. Germline CDR1 and CDR2: DFQATT and SNEGSKA (reference sequence). V lost 3 bases, J lost 4 bases, and 4 bases lay in between. The CDR3 runs 11 residues. In DNA form, the CDR3 reads TGCAGTGCTAGCCTCGGAAACACCATATATTTT. Its translation is CSASLGNTIYF.

The DNA for the CDR3 is TGTGCCAGCAGTTACTCCGACAGGGGGCTTAAATCAGATACGCAGTATTTT. This gives the protein CASSYSDRGLKSDTQYF. The V call is TRBV6-5, the J call TRBJ2-3; 10 bases match TRBD1. Trimming cost V 0 bases and J 4 bases; bases outside gene matches: 7. Germline CDR1 and CDR2: MNHEY and SVGAGI. This CDR3 has 17 amino acids.

This clonotype has just a few counts. The chain joins TRBV10-3 to TRBJ1-5; TRBD1 matches at 9 bases. Unmatched junction bases numbered 3, after V lost 4 bases and J lost 5 bases. Germline V gives CDR1 ENHRY, CDR2 SYGVKD. CDR3 length: 14 residues. The CDR3 loop is CAISGDRVDQPQHF. DNA of the CDR3: TGTGCCATCAGTGGGGACAGGGTCGATCAGCCCCAGCATTTT.

In this sample, this clonotype turned up a few times. The rearrangement uses TRBV6-1 and TRBJ1-6, with D tentatively TRBD1 (6 bases). The CDR3 is made up of 13 amino acids. The ends were cut back, 5 bases at V and 8 bases at J, with 10 bases in the middle. Germline-derived CDR1 and CDR2 are MNHNS and SASEGT. The CDR3 nucleotides read TGTGCCAGCAGTATAAAGGGGGATTCACCCCTCCACTTT. Protein product: CASSIKGDSPLHF.

The V gene is TRBV3-1, the J gene TRBJ2-3, with TRBD2 as a possible D gene (6 bases). Trimming cost V 5 bases and J 5 bases, with 14 bases left between them. This CDR3 spans 14 amino acids. CDR1 and CDR2 (germline): LGHDT, YNNKEL (reference sequence). This chain's CDR3 is CASSEGTPRDTQYF. The CDR3 region has the DNA TGTGCCAGCAGCGAGGGGACTCCCCGAGATACGCAGTATTTT.

This chain connects TRBV6-5 to TRBJ2-5; tentatively, D is TRBD1 (8 bases). The CDR3 runs to 16 residues. V shed 10 bases and J shed 1 base, with 22 bases lying between them. Germline V gives CDR1 MNHEY, CDR2 SVGAGI. This chain's CDR3 is CATTKLQGGFQETQYF. DNA of the CDR3: TGTGCCACAACCAAATTACAGGGGGGGTTCCAAGAGACCCAGTACTTC.

The chain has TRBV12-3 or TRBV12-4 and TRBJ2-1, with D perhaps TRBD1 (5 bases). The CDR3 is 12 residues long. Trimming shortened V by 9 bases and J by 12 bases, and 18 bases separated the two germline ends. CDR3 nucleotide sequence: TGTGCCAGTAGTCCCCCAGGGTACCGGCAGTTCTTC. It is translated as CASSPPGYRQFF.

The chain recombines TRBV6-5 with TRBJ1-2; no clear D. The CDR3 is made up of 13 amino acids. Germline V gene data show CDR1 as MNHEY and CDR2 as SVGAGI. Trimming stripped 0 bases from V and 8 bases from J, with 10 bases between. The CDR3 sequence is CASSYSEGRGYTF. For the CDR3, the DNA is TGTGCCAGCAGTTACTCCGAGGGCAGAGGCTACACCTTC.

This rearrangement joins TRBV12-3 or TRBV12-4 to TRBJ1-3; 7 bases match TRBD1. With 7 bases clipped from V and 2 bases from J, the junction kept 2 bases outside the gene matches. CDR3 length equals 13 residues. Written as DNA, the CDR3 is TGTGCCAGCAAGCAGGGGGCTGGAAACACCATATATTTT. It specifies CASKQGAGNTIYF.

This clonotype was counted at least ten times. The V call is TRBV7-8, the J call TRBJ2-4; weak D call: TRBD1 (6 bases). This CDR3 contains 14 residues. Trimming left V 3 bases short and J 4 bases short, with 10 bases between. Germline loops: CDR1 SGHVS, CDR2 FQNEAQ. Written as DNA, the CDR3 is TGTGCCAGCAGCTTTTCAGGGGTAAAAAACATTCAGTACTTC. It encodes CASSFSGVKNIQYF.

This clonotype appeared a single time. The V call is TRBV18, the J call TRBJ2-1; D is unclear. V was pared by 1 base and J by 5 bases, with 9 bases between. Germline loops: CDR1 KGHSH, CDR2 LQKENI. The CDR3 totals 14 residues. The CDR3 sequence is CASSPRPANNEQFF. CDR3 in DNA: TGTGCCAGCTCACCACGGCCAGCTAACAATGAGCAGTTCTTC.

A few counts support this clonotype. The chain is built from TRBV7-2 and TRBJ2-6, with D uncertain. CDR3 length equals 14 residues. V was cut by 0 bases and J by 4 bases, with 4 bases left in between. Germline lookup yields CDR1 SGHTA and CDR2 FQGNSA. This CDR3 reads CASSLAGGANVLTF. The CDR3 DNA reads TGTGCCAGCAGCTTAGCCGGAGGGGCCAACGTCCTGACTTTC.

This clonotype came up a few times. CDR3 DNA: TGCGCCAGCAGCCAGTACAGGGAAGCCAAAAACATTCAGTACTTC. This sequence encodes CASSQYREAKNIQYF. This sequence joins TRBV4-1 and TRBJ2-4, with D perhaps TRBD1 (6 bases). From germline, CDR1 is MGHRA and CDR2 YSYEKL. V lost 3 bases and J 0 bases, leaving 9 bases between the germline ends. The CDR3 covers 15 residues.

The gene calls are TRBV5-4 and TRBJ2-3, with D perhaps matching TRBD2 (6 bases). The germline V gene encodes CDR1 SGHNT and CDR2 YYREEE (reference sequence). V lost 0 bases, J lost 2 bases, and 13 bases lay in between. This CDR3 contains 16 residues. The CDR3 here is CASSLGGSGVTDTQYF. CDR3 nucleotides: TGTGCCAGCAGCTTGGGGGGTTCGGGGGTCACAGATACGCAGTATTTT.